This T cell receptor beta chain was found in a study of beta chain features in type 1 diabetes. Findings and limits, study-wide: Compared to healthy donors, patients appeared to have naive, central memory and Treg TCRB repertoires that were more alike.

This clone has just a few counts. The antigen is undetermined. Expressed TCRB transcripts were sequenced, since all the RNA that had been isolated was reverse transcribed. Measured with immunoSEQ multiplex PCR; TCRdb has only the in-frame clones, and not every one. Found here are about 230,000 clones, over 8.5% of them singletons; the top ten hold around 0.031%. This CDR3 has 14 residues. With 7 bases removed from V and 2 bases from J, the gap between germline ends came to 14 bases. The germline V gene has CDR1 MNHNS and CDR2 SASEGT. The TCR was taken from a woman in her late teens or twenties in good health. The chain carries TRBV6-1 and TRBJ2-5; no clear D gene. The sample was naive CD4+ T cells from blood. Here the CDR3 reads CASKKVTGQETQYF. DNA for the CDR3: TGTGCCAGCAAGAAAGTAACCGGGCAAGAGACCCAGTACTTC.